Sequencing of this T cell receptor (beta chain) was carried out in a study of OX40 agonist ivuxolimab in advanced cancers. Overall study: Patients were treated with ivuxolimab, an agonistic anti-OX40 (CD134) antibody. Study outcomes and limitations: Averaging showed that CD8+ T cells had more expanded clones than CD4+ did.

V dropped 5 bases and J dropped 5; count of bases not matched to a gene: 3. The CDR3 has 15 residues. Germline V gene lookup returns CDR1 SSHAT and CDR2 FNYEAQ (reference sequence). The data were produced by immunoSEQ multiplex PCR, yet TCRdb's version contains in-frame clones alone and is incomplete. Here the sample spans tens of thousands of clones, roughly 80% being singletons. On this clone itself: Its target is unknown.

Material: CD4+ or CD8+ T cells sorted from blood, obtained in a trial of the OX40 agonist ivuxolimab. The chain carries TRBV7-7 and TRBJ2-3; 14 nucleotides agree with TRBD2. The source is an adult with an advanced solid tumor such as melanoma, head and neck, liver or kidney cancer. In DNA form, the CDR3 reads TGTGCCAGCAGCAGACTAGCGGGAGGGCAAGATACGCAGTATTTT. The encoded protein is CASSRLAGGQDTQYF.